The 9 T cell receptor beta chains presented below share a single source sample, sequenced in a study of T cells in Graves' hyperthyroidism and ophthalmopathy. It was RNA transcripts that yielded the amplified TCR beta CDR3 regions. The TCR CDR3 first-round RT-PCR relied on the HTBI primer set. From the multiplex PCR reads, TCRdb called clonotypes with MiXCR, one entry per CDR3 protein. The sample contains around 600,000 distinct CDR3 sequences, around 15% of which appear only once. Sequencing was done on a sample of blood. These receptors were obtained from a woman in her 40s with Graves' ophthalmopathy.

This clonotype showed up just a few times. The chain couples TRBV7-8 to TRBJ1-2; D possibly corresponds to TRBD1 (5 bases). This CDR3 comprises 17 residues. V lost 6 bases and J lost 4, with 24 bases in between. Germline V lookup: CDR1 SGHVS, CDR2 FQNEAQ. This CDR3 reads CASRTISDISESYGYTF. DNA for the CDR3: TGTGCCAGCAGGACAATTTCGGACATATCCGAAAGCTATGGCTACACCTTC. Full variable domain (rest looked up from reference TRBV7-8 and TRBJ1-2): GAGVSQSPRYKVAKRGQDVALRCDPISGHVSLFWYQQALGQGPEFLTYFQNEAQLDKSGLPSDRFFAERPEGSVSTLKIQRTQQEDSAVYLCASRTISDISESYGYTFGSGTRLTVV.

In this sample, this clonotype turned up a few times. This chain uses TRBV11-3 with TRBJ2-1, with D perhaps given as TRBD1 or TRBD2 (5 bases each). This CDR3 comprises 15 residues. V dropped 8 bases and J dropped 9 bases, with 23 bases sitting between them. Germline CDR1 SGHNT, CDR2 YENEEA. CDR3 nucleotide sequence: TGTGCCAGCGGCCCCCATCCGGGTCCTGGGGGTGAGCAGTTCTTC. It encodes CASGPHPGPGGEQFF.

In regard to this clonotype: A much larger clonotype is one base distant, so this may be a read error. V usage is TRBV28 and J usage is TRBJ2-7, with 11 bases identical to TRBD2. TRBJ2-1 matches the DNA end more closely, so the J call is doubtful. The CDR3 is made up of 15 amino acids. Per the germline V gene, CDR1 is MDHEN and CDR2 is SYDVKM. This CDR3 is CASRKGLAVVYEQFF. The CDR3 region has the DNA TGTGCCAGCAGAAAGGGACTAGCGGTAGTCTACGAGCAGTTCTTC.

This clonotype was counted many times. The chain links TRBV13 to TRBJ2-5; 13 nucleotides match TRBD2. Germline lookup yields CDR1 PRHDT and CDR2 FYEKMQ (reference sequence). V shed 1 base and J 4 bases; nucleotides not matched to a gene: 3. The CDR3 consists of 16 residues. The CDR3 DNA is TGTGCCAGCAGCTTAGTTACTAGCGGGAGGGCAGAGACCCAGTACTTC. Its protein product is CASSLVTSGRAETQYF.

This clonotype was seen many times. The chain carries TRBV7-3 and TRBJ2-1; 11 bases agree with TRBD2. CDR1 is SGHTA and CDR2 is FQGTGA in the germline V gene. V lost 4 bases, J lost 4 bases, and 6 bases stayed unmatched. This CDR3 region has 16 residues. This chain's CDR3 is CASSWVAGGGYNEQFF. CDR3 in DNA: TGTGCCAGCAGCTGGGTAGCGGGAGGGGGGTACAATGAGCAGTTCTTC.

The chain joins TRBV6-2 or TRBV6-3 to TRBJ1-4, with 8 bases lining up with TRBD1. In germline, CDR1 is MNHEY, CDR2 SVGEGT. There are 15 residues in the CDR3. Trimming cost V 4 bases and J 8 bases; bases outside gene matches: 9. The CDR3 loop reads CASSFKTGEEEKLFF. DNA for the CDR3: TGTGCCAGCAGTTTTAAGACAGGGGAAGAAGAAAAACTGTTTTTT.

There are many counts of this clonotype. This chain links TRBV20-1 with TRBJ2-3; D remains unclear. Germline CDR1 is DFQATT and CDR2 is SNEGSKA (reference sequence). CDR3 size: 16 residues. V was clipped by 5 bases and J by 0 bases, with 18 bases between them. CDR3 nucleotide sequence: TGCAGTGCTTCAATAACAGTTACCCTTAGCACAGATACGCAGTATTTT. This sequence encodes CSASITVTLSTDTQYF.

The CDR3 region is CASSPRQVDTDTQYF. CDR3 sequence (DNA): TGTGCCAGCAGCCCCCGACAGGTAGACACAGATACGCAGTATTTT. The gene calls are TRBV9 and TRBJ2-3, with a possible D match to TRBD1 (6 bases). The germline CDR1 and CDR2 sequences are SGDLS and YYNGEE. The ends were cut back, 4 bases at V and 2 bases at J, with 14 bases in the middle. The CDR3 runs to 15 residues.

The chain employs TRBV7-9 and TRBJ1-2; 9 positions match TRBD1. CDR3 length equals 13 residues. Germline CDR1 and CDR2: SEHNR and FQNEAQ (reference sequence). The trim removed 3 bases at V and 9 bases at J, leaving 5 bases unmatched. The chain's CDR3 is CASSFAGQGSYTF. In DNA, the CDR3 is TGTGCCAGCAGCTTTGCGGGACAGGGCAGCTACACCTTC.